This T cell receptor beta chain was recovered during a study of metastatic and nonmetastatic thyroid tumors. Study in general: Thyroid patients, malignant and benign, had repertoires compared across blood and tumor or nodule tissue.

No treatment of any kind had been given to any patient before thyroid surgery. This CDR3 contains 15 residues. V lost 5 bases and J lost 9, with 22 bases in between. CDR1 is MNHNS and CDR2 is SASEGT in the germline V gene. This clone was counted many times. The target antigen is unknown. Original handling: Using the CDR3 differences seen across clinicopathological groups, the authors built a distant-metastasis classifier for papillary thyroid cancer, which was meant to discriminate distant-metastatic patients. Through MiXCR, TCRdb re-clonotyped the PCR reads. Here the V and J calls rest on TCRdb's processing, not on the authors' analysis. The data contain around 16,000 clones, around 13% of them singletons. General study points: Benign nodules reportedly had significantly lower TCR beta diversity than malignant thyroid tumors in blood and tumor.

The TCR was taken from a female donor with papillary thyroid cancer or a benign thyroid nodule (not recorded which). Some clones in this sample may be carry-over from other donors' samples. V usage is TRBV6-1 and J usage is TRBJ1-1, with D unclear. Sequenced input: tumor tissue. CDR3 nucleotide sequence: TGTGCCAGCAGTTTAGATACAGCCGGAAGCTTGAAAGCTTTCTTT. This codes for CASSLDTAGSLKAFF.